Presented here are 29 T cell receptor beta chains from one specimen sequenced in a study of CD8 T cells in ankylosing spondylitis. Study conclusions and caveats: A TCR beta motif of roughly eight highly homologous variants appeared characteristic of ankylosing spondylitis blood.

These receptors have no identified antigens. Each CDR3 protein is one row after TCRdb ran MiXCR on the 5' RACE reads. The sample lists just under 550,000 distinct CDR3 sequences; over 9.5% were seen once. Input material: blood, either unsorted or a sorted T cell fraction (not recorded which). The receptors derive from a male donor with ankylosing spondylitis.

The V call is TRBV4-1, the J call TRBJ2-1; 11 positions agree with TRBD2. The CDR3 contains 17 residues. The trim removed 1 base at V and 4 bases at J, leaving 6 bases unmatched. Germline V lookup: CDR1 MGHRA, CDR2 YSYEKL. CDR3 sequence: CASSQVRASGRYNEQFF. For the CDR3, the DNA is TGCGCCAGCAGCCAAGTTCGGGCTAGCGGGAGGTACAATGAGCAGTTCTTC.

This clonotype was recorded many times. The rearrangement links TRBV4-1 to TRBJ2-1; the D gene is possibly TRBD2 (6 bases). The germline V gene has CDR1 MGHRA and CDR2 YSYEKL. V lost 1 base and J 8 bases, leaving 15 bases between the germline ends. The CDR3 has 15 amino acids. Here the CDR3 reads CASSQGTGLIHEQFF. The CDR3 DNA is TGCGCCAGCAGCCAAGGAACGGGACTTATCCATGAGCAGTTCTTC.

There are a few counts of this clonotype. The chain recombines TRBV6-1 with TRBJ1-1; 8 nucleotides agree with TRBD1. Germline loops: CDR1 MNHNS, CDR2 SASEGT. V was pared by 3 bases and J by 5 bases, with 5 bases of the junction left unmatched. The CDR3 loop spans 14 amino acids. The CDR3: CASSDYRGETEAFF. In nucleotides, the CDR3 is TGTGCCAGCAGTGATTACAGGGGGGAGACTGAAGCTTTCTTT.

This clonotype was observed once. This chain joins TRBV5-8 and TRBJ2-5, with D perhaps TRBD2 (5 bases). Germline CDR1 SGHTS, CDR2 YDEGEE. With 7 bases removed from V and 1 base from J, the gap between germline ends came to 23 bases. The CDR3 extends over 17 amino acids. The CDR3 DNA follows: TGTGCCAGCTGCCTGCCCCCCCTACGGGAAGTCCAAGAGACCCAGTACTTC. Amino acid sequence: CASCLPPLREVQETQYF.

This clonotype was found a few times. This chain links TRBV29-1 with TRBJ2-1; D is uncertain. Germline V gene data show CDR1 as SQVTM and CDR2 as ANQGSEA. V lost 7 bases and J lost 0, with 13 bases in between. The CDR3 has 14 residues. CDR3 in DNA: TGCAGCGCTCCGGTCAGCCCCTCCTACAATGAGCAGTTCTTC. This sequence encodes CSAPVSPSYNEQFF.

The chain uses TRBV29-1 and TRBJ1-1; D is undetermined. Germline CDR1 reads SQVTM; CDR2 reads ANQGSEA. The CDR3 has 13 amino acids. V lost 8 bases to trimming and J lost 3 bases, with 16 bases between them. The CDR3 loop is CSSWLRVDTEAFF. The CDR3 nucleotides read TGCAGCTCCTGGCTTAGGGTAGACACTGAAGCTTTCTTT.

This clonotype was seen a few times. This sequence joins TRBV25-1 and TRBJ2-1; D is ambiguous. V was cut by 1 base and J by 4 bases, with 8 bases left in between. The CDR3 sequence is 14 residues long. Germline CDR1 reads MGHDK; CDR2 reads SYGVNS. The chain's CDR3 is CASSEWGNYNEQFF. CDR3 bases: TGTGCCAGCAGTGAATGGGGAAATTACAATGAGCAGTTCTTC.

This sequence joins TRBV5-4 and TRBJ1-4; no reliable D call. In germline, CDR1 is SGHNT, CDR2 YYREEE (reference sequence). V gave up 4 bases and J gave up 5 bases, with 12 bases separating them. There are 14 residues in the CDR3. CDR3 DNA: TGTGCCAGCAGCCCCTTGGGAAGGAATGAAAAACTGTTTTTT. Protein product: CASSPLGRNEKLFF.

This clonotype was seen more than once but under ten times. The V call is TRBV20-1, the J call TRBJ2-2, with D hard to call. V lost 2 bases and J lost 7, with 11 bases in between. This CDR3 has 13 amino acids. CDR1 and CDR2 from the germline V gene are DFQATT and SNEGSKA (reference sequence). The CDR3 spells CSARWGLSGELFF. The DNA of the CDR3 is TGCAGTGCTAGATGGGGATTGAGCGGGGAGCTGTTTTTT.

V is TRBV29-1 and J is TRBJ1-1; weak D call: TRBD1 (6 bases). Germline CDR1 reads SQVTM; CDR2 reads ANQGSEA. V lost 5 bases and J 3 bases, leaving 19 bases between the germline ends. The CDR3 is 15 amino acids. The CDR3 spells CSVRGGHKGDTEAFF. Here the CDR3 DNA reads TGCAGCGTTAGGGGGGGCCACAAGGGCGACACTGAAGCTTTCTTT.

The rearrangement uses TRBV28 and TRBJ2-1; D unresolved. Trimming pared 7 bases from V and 7 bases from J, leaving 8 bases between. The germline gives CDR1 MDHEN, CDR2 SYDVKM. CDR3 length: 11 residues. CDR3 residues: CASNKGNEQFF. As DNA, the CDR3 is TGTGCCAGCAACAAAGGGAATGAGCAGTTCTTC.

The CDR3 region is CASSLWGEGTDTQYF. CDR3 sequence (DNA): TGTGCCAGCAGTTTATGGGGGGAGGGCACAGATACGCAGTATTTT. The rearrangement uses TRBV12-3 or TRBV12-4 and TRBJ2-3; D might be TRBD2 (6 bases). V was trimmed by 2 bases and J by 1 base, leaving 10 bases between them. This CDR3 comprises 15 residues.

This clonotype was observed a few times. The V gene is TRBV7-2, the J gene TRBJ2-1; the D gene is possibly TRBD2 (5 bases). V dropped 1 base and J dropped 7 bases, with 14 bases sitting between them. The CDR3 totals 15 residues. In germline, CDR1 is SGHTA, CDR2 FQGNSA. The CDR3 DNA sequence: TGTGCCAGCAGCTTAGGAGACTATCCTCGGAATGAGCAGTTCTTC. Protein product: CASSLGDYPRNEQFF. Complete variable domain (other parts from reference TRBV7-2 and TRBJ2-1): GAGVSQSPSNKVTEKGKDVELRCDPISGHTALYWYRQSLGQGLEFLIYFQGNSAPDKSGLPSDRFSAERTGGSVSTLTIQRTQQEDSAVYLCASSLGDYPRNEQFFGPGTRLTVL.

This clonotype was seen many times. This chain links TRBV10-3 with TRBJ2-2; 7 nucleotides agree with TRBD2. The V and J ends lost 2 bases and 4 bases, in that order; junction bases with no gene match: 4. The CDR3 sequence is 15 residues long. Germline assignment: CDR1 ENHRY and CDR2 SYGVKD. The CDR3 DNA follows: TGTGCCATCAGTGAGACTAGCGTCCTCACCGGGGAGCTGTTTTTT. Its translation is CAISETSVLTGELFF.

V usage is TRBV5-5 and J usage is TRBJ1-3; unclear D gene. This CDR3 contains 14 residues. The ends were cut back, 6 bases at V and 0 bases at J, with 10 bases in the middle. Looked up from germline, CDR1 is SGHKS and CDR2 is YYEKEE (reference sequence). The CDR3 reads CASTTGNSGNTIYF. CDR3 DNA sequence: TGTGCCAGCACCACCGGGAACTCTGGAAACACCATATATTTT.

This clonotype was found many times. The gene calls are TRBV7-2 and TRBJ1-2; the match to TRBD1 covers 8 bases. Germline V CDR1 and CDR2: SGHTA, FQGNSA. The CDR3 runs 15 residues. The trim removed 6 bases at V and 7 bases at J, leaving 13 bases unmatched. CDR3 sequence: CASRFPGQGVGGYTF. The CDR3 region has the DNA TGTGCCAGCAGGTTTCCTGGACAGGGAGTTGGTGGCTACACCTTC.

This clonotype was seen a few times. J is TRBJ2-7 and V is TRBV6-5; TRBD2 aligns across 9 bases. CDR3 length equals 15 residues. The V segment lost 0 bases and the J segment 4 bases; nucleotides outside the gene matches: 4. The germline CDR1 and CDR2 sequences are MNHEY and SVGAGI. The CDR3 nucleotides read TGTGCCAGCAGTTACTCTAGCGGGAGCGGGTACGAGCAGTACTTC. Translating it yields CASSYSSGSGYEQYF.

This clonotype has a count of ten or more. The chain combines TRBV2 with TRBJ2-1, with 10 bases fitting TRBD2. Germline CDR1 is SNHLY and CDR2 is FYNNEI. Trimming took 5 bases from V and 10 from J; bases not matched to a gene: 8. This CDR3 is built from 14 residues. For the CDR3, the DNA is TGTGCCAGCAGTCCCCTTTATAGCGGGGGGGAGCAGTTCTTC. It yields the protein CASSPLYSGGEQFF. The full variable domain, rest sourced from reference TRBV2 and TRBJ2-1, is EPEVTQTPSHQVTQMGQEVILRCVPISNHLYFYWYRQILGQKVEFLVSFYNNEISEKSEIFDDQFSVERPDGSNFTLKIRSTKLEDSAMYFCASSPLYSGGEQFFGPGTRLTVL.

This clonotype was detected only a few times. V gene TRBV3-1 combines with J gene TRBJ2-2, with 15 bases matching TRBD2. The CDR3 loop spans 19 amino acids. Trimming cost V 0 bases and J 3 bases; bases outside gene matches: 5. Germline V gene data show CDR1 as LGHDT and CDR2 as YNNKEL (reference sequence). The CDR3 sequence: CASSQEGTSGRFDTGELFF. The CDR3 DNA reads TGTGCCAGCAGCCAAGAAGGGACTAGCGGGAGGTTTGACACCGGGGAGCTGTTTTTT.

The V and J genes are TRBV20-1 and TRBJ2-5; 8 nucleotides agree with TRBD2. V was pared by 3 bases and J by 4 bases, with 7 bases of the junction left unmatched. Germline CDR1 and CDR2: DFQATT and SNEGSKA (reference sequence). This CDR3 has 14 residues. The DNA of the CDR3 is TGCAGTGCTAGCGGGCTAGCGGGTCGAGAGACCCAGTACTTC. It translates to CSASGLAGRETQYF.

The gene calls are TRBV2 and TRBJ2-1; D might be TRBD2 (5 bases). The V end lost 4 bases, the J end lost 10 bases, and 14 bases lay between the germline ends. The CDR3 sequence is 13 residues long. Germline lookup yields CDR1 SNHLY and CDR2 FYNNEI. CDR3 sequence reads: CASSALAQWEQFF. The CDR3 DNA follows: TGTGCCAGCAGTGCTCTAGCCCAGTGGGAGCAGTTCTTC.

This clonotype was observed a handful of times. V usage is TRBV29-1 and J usage is TRBJ2-1; D is ambiguous. Trimming cost V 4 bases and J 3 bases, with 4 bases left between them. CDR1 and CDR2 from the germline V gene are SQVTM and ANQGSEA. CDR3 length equals 11 residues. The CDR3 region is CSVVVYNEQFF. Written as DNA, the CDR3 is TGCAGCGTTGTGGTCTACAATGAGCAGTTCTTC.

A few counts support this clonotype. This chain joins TRBV5-1 and TRBJ2-3; TRBD1 matches at 8 bases. Germline trimming cut 0 bases from V and 1 base from J; bases unmatched to any gene: 4. Germline CDR1 is SGHRS and CDR2 is YFSETQ. The length of the CDR3 is 16 residues. The CDR3 region has the DNA TGCGCCAGCAGCTTGGAGGACAGGGCGGGCACAGATACGCAGTATTTT. Residues: CASSLEDRAGTDTQYF.

The J gene is TRBJ2-7, the V gene TRBV15; D perhaps matches TRBD1 (6 bases). V lost 3 bases, J lost 1 base, and 13 bases lay in between. This CDR3 has 15 amino acids. Germline CDR1 reads LNHNV; CDR2 reads YYDKDF (reference sequence). The DNA of the CDR3 is TGTGCCACCAGCAGCTATGGGACAAAATCCTACGAGCAGTACGTC. Translated: CATSSYGTKSYEQYV.

The V and J genes are TRBV3-1 and TRBJ1-6; the match to TRBD1 covers 7 bases. The CDR3 is 13 residues long. Per the germline V gene, CDR1 is LGHDT and CDR2 is YNNKEL (reference sequence). Trimming at V came to 3 bases and at J to 9 bases, leaving 2 bases not matched to a gene. The CDR3 sequence: CASSHAGGSPLHF. CDR3 DNA sequence: TGTGCCAGCAGCCACGCAGGGGGTTCACCCCTCCACTTT. Full variable domain (rest looked up from reference TRBV3-1 and TRBJ1-6): DTAVSQTPKYLVTQMGNDKSIKCEQNLGHDTMYWYKQDSKKFLKIMFSYNNKELIINETVPNRFSPKSPDKAHLNLHINSLELGDSAVYFCASSHAGGSPLHFGNGTRLTVT.

This clonotype appeared a few times. This chain joins TRBV27 and TRBJ2-5; the match to TRBD2 covers 11 bases. J gave up 4 bases and V 2 bases, and 9 bases lay outside the gene matches. The CDR3 loop spans 17 amino acids. The V gene's germline CDR1 is MNHEY and CDR2 SMNVEV (reference sequence). CDR3 amino acids: CASSLGTSGSVRETQYF. The CDR3 DNA sequence: TGTGCCAGCAGTTTAGGTACTAGCGGGAGCGTAAGAGAGACCCAGTACTTC.

The table lists this clonotype with many counts. CDR3 amino acids: CATSDSGGQGVSYNEQFF. The CDR3 coding sequence is TGTGCCACCAGTGATTCAGGAGGGCAGGGGGTTTCCTACAATGAGCAGTTCTTC. This sequence joins TRBV24-1 and TRBJ2-1; TRBD1 might be the D (7 bases). Germline assignment: CDR1 KGHDR and CDR2 SFDVKD. V was clipped by 2 bases and J by 1 base, with 17 bases between them. This CDR3 spans 18 amino acids.

This clonotype appeared many times. The V and J genes are TRBV12-3 or TRBV12-4 and TRBJ2-3, with D perhaps matching TRBD2 (6 bases). This CDR3 has 15 amino acids. V lost 7 bases and J 1 base, leaving 15 bases between the germline ends. The CDR3 loop reads CASNRGDSRTDTQYF. The CDR3 nucleotides are TGTGCCAGCAACCGAGGGGACTCCCGCACAGATACGCAGTATTTT.

This clonotype has more than one count but fewer than ten. This sequence joins TRBV4-2 and TRBJ2-7; the match to TRBD1 covers 8 bases. Germline V gene lookup returns CDR1 LGHNA and CDR2 YNFKEQ. The CDR3 loop spans 16 amino acids. The ends lost 4 bases at V and 2 bases at J; junction bases unmatched: 10. The CDR3 DNA sequence: TGTGCCAGCAGCCCCCCGCCGGGACAGGTTCCCTACGAGCAGTACTTC. This gives the protein CASSPPPGQVPYEQYF.